Reported below is one TCR beta chain. The sample comes from a study of OX40 agonist ivuxolimab in advanced cancers. Clones were read by immunoSEQ multiplex PCR, and TCRdb kept only the in-frame ones, dropping some. The data contain 45,000 or so clones, 80% of them singletons. The source is an adult with an advanced solid tumor such as melanoma, head and neck, liver or kidney cancer. Specimen: CD4+ or CD8+ T cells sorted from blood, collected in a trial of the OX40 agonist ivuxolimab.

The CDR3: CASSLEGSWETQYF. For the CDR3, the DNA is TGTGCCAGCAGCTTAGAGGGTAGCTGGGAGACCCAGTACTTC. The V call is TRBV7-2, the J call TRBJ2-5; no firm D call. Germline V gene data show CDR1 as SGHTA and CDR2 as FQGNSA. The CDR3 contains 14 residues. Trimming took off 1 base at V and 5 bases at J, with 11 bases between the two ends.